These 26 T cell receptor beta chains came from one sample sequenced in a study of untreated major depressive disorder. The repertoire was sequenced with immunoSEQ multiplex PCR; TCRdb's copy has only in-frame clones and lacks some. The sample yields tens of thousands of clones, nearly 90% seen once. The sample taken for sequencing was CD4+ T cells from PBMCs. All receptors derive from a woman between 40 and 50 years old in good health.

The rearrangement uses TRBV21-1 and TRBJ2-5; the D call in the table, TRBD1, was not verified against the DNA. TRBV21-1 is a listed pseudogene. The CDR3 sequence is 12 residues long. CDR3 in amino acids: CASSARGTRGYF. The CDR3 region has the DNA TGTGCCAGCAGCGCCAGGGGTACGAGGGGCTACTTC.

This clone was observed once. This chain links TRBV2 with TRBJ1-5; no reliable D call. This CDR3 region has 13 residues. Germline V gene data show CDR1 as SNHLY and CDR2 as FYNNEI. V shed 6 bases and J shed 0 bases, with 6 bases lying between them. The CDR3 coding sequence is TGTGCCAGCAGGATCGTTAGCAATCAGCCCCAGCATTTT. Protein product: CASRIVSNQPQHF. Variable domain in full (rest from reference TRBV2 and TRBJ1-5): EPEVTQTPSHQVTQMGQEVILRCVPISNHLYFYWYRQILGQKVEFLVSFYNNEISEKSEIFDDQFSVERPDGSNFTLKIRSTKLEDSAMYFCASRIVSNQPQHFGDGTRLSIL.

J is TRBJ2-7 and V is TRBV6-1; 11 positions match TRBD1. The CDR3 is 16 amino acids. The germline gives CDR1 MNHNS, CDR2 SASEGT. V gave up 0 bases and J gave up 3 bases; unmatched junction bases: 4. DNA for the CDR3: TGTGCCAGCAGTGAAGCTGCCGGGACAGGGGGCTACGAGCAGTACTTC. The encoded protein is CASSEAAGTGGYEQYF.

This chain joins TRBV10-1 and TRBJ2-4; D is uncertain. V lost 2 bases and J lost 0, with 5 bases in between. Germline V gene sequence: CDR1 WNHNN, CDR2 SYGVQD (reference sequence). The CDR3 sequence is 14 residues long. The CDR3 region has the DNA TGCGCCAGCAGTGAGGACCTAGCCAAAAACATTCAGTACTTC. Protein sequence: CASSEDLAKNIQYF.

The chain has TRBV20-1 and TRBJ2-7, with 7 nucleotides matching TRBD1. The CDR3 spans 11 residues. With V trimmed by 6 bases and J by 3 bases, 2 bases remained unmatched. CDR1 and CDR2 (germline): DFQATT, SNEGSKA (reference sequence). CDR3 in DNA: TGCAGTGCAGGGGGCGGCTACGAGCAGTACGTC. Translated, it gives CSAGGGYEQYV.

This clone was seen more than once but under ten times. This CDR3 is CASSLGDSGQPQHF. The CDR3 DNA is TGCGCCAGCAGCTTGGGGGACAGCGGCCAGCCCCAGCATTTT. V gene TRBV5-1 combines with J gene TRBJ1-5; 7 bases are a match to TRBD1. V trimming: 0 bases; J trimming: 7 bases; junction bases outside the gene matches: 4. CDR1 is SGHRS and CDR2 is YFSETQ in the germline V gene. The CDR3 length is 14 residues.

The chain combines TRBV27 with TRBJ2-7, with D possibly TRBD2 on 6 matching bases. V was cut by 5 bases and J by 2 bases, with 10 bases left in between. The CDR3 totals 13 residues. CDR1 is MNHEY and CDR2 is SMNVEV in the germline V gene (reference sequence). CDR3 DNA sequence: TGTGCCAGCAGTGCGGGACTTCCCTACGAGCAGTACTTC. It encodes CASSAGLPYEQYF.

Here the CDR3 reads CASSLDPTHNEQFF. The CDR3 coding sequence is TGCGCCAGCAGCTTGGACCCGACCCACAATGAGCAGTTCTTC. The chain is built from TRBV5-1 and TRBJ2-1, with D unresolved. V was cut by 0 bases and J by 5 bases, with 9 bases left in between. Germline lookup yields CDR1 SGHRS and CDR2 YFSETQ. The CDR3 totals 14 residues.

V is TRBV30 and J is TRBJ1-4; the D gene is possibly TRBD1 (6 bases). Per the germline V gene, CDR1 is GTSNPN and CDR2 is SVGIG (reference sequence). CDR3 length: 15 amino acids. Trimming took off 1 base at V and 4 bases at J, with 13 bases between the two ends. As DNA, the CDR3 is TGTGCCTGGAGTGGCATAGGGGGGGGTAATGAAAAACTGTTTTTT. Translated, it gives CAWSGIGGGNEKLFF. Drawing the rest from reference TRBV30 and TRBJ1-4, the complete variable domain is SQTIHQWPATLVQPVGSPLSLECTVEGTSNPNLYWYRQAAGRGLQLLFYSVGIGQISSEVPQNLSASRPQDRQFILSSKKLLLSDSGFYLCAWSGIGGGNEKLFFGSGTQLSVL.

V and J are TRBV5-6 and TRBJ2-3, with 11 bases lining up with TRBD1. The CDR3 is 15 residues long. CDR1 and CDR2 (germline): SGHDT, YYEEEE. V lost 4 bases and J lost 4; bases outside the gene matches: 5. CDR3 sequence: CASSMDRGRADTQYF. In nucleotides, the CDR3 is TGTGCCAGCAGCATGGACAGGGGGCGTGCAGATACGCAGTATTTT.

The genes are TRBV2 and TRBJ2-4, with TRBD1 identical over 9 bases. Germline trimming cut 2 bases from V and 8 bases from J; bases unmatched to any gene: 7. The length of the CDR3 is 15 residues. The germline gives CDR1 SNHLY, CDR2 FYNNEI. CDR3 in amino acids: CASSEKPGQGYIQYF. The CDR3 DNA is TGTGCCAGCAGTGAAAAACCGGGACAGGGCTACATTCAGTACTTC.

This clone showed up just a few times. The chain combines TRBV29-1 with TRBJ2-3, with no clear D. Trimming shortened V by 5 bases and J by 1 base, and 10 bases separated the two germline ends. The germline V gene encodes CDR1 SQVTM and CDR2 ANQGSEA. There are 13 residues in the CDR3. The CDR3 region has the DNA TGCAGCGTTTCGGACCTAGGCACAGATACGCAGTATTTT. Translating it yields CSVSDLGTDTQYF.

The genes are TRBV7-2 and TRBJ1-4; no firm D call. CDR3 length: 14 residues. V lost 1 base, J lost 1 base, and 4 bases lay in between. Germline values: CDR1 SGHTA, CDR2 FQGNSA. The DNA for the CDR3 is TGTGCCAGCAGCTTAGGGGGAACTAATGAAAAACTGTTTTTT. As protein: CASSLGGTNEKLFF.

The V gene is TRBV5-4, the J gene TRBJ1-2; D may be TRBD1 (5 bases). The CDR3 runs 14 residues. V lost 0 bases and J 8 bases, leaving 14 bases between the germline ends. In germline, CDR1 is SGHNT, CDR2 YYREEE (reference sequence). The CDR3 sequence is CASSLEPQGYGYTF. Here the CDR3 DNA reads TGTGCCAGCAGCTTGGAACCCCAGGGTTACGGCTACACCTTC.

The V gene is TRBV5-1, the J gene TRBJ1-5; D remains unclear. Germline lookup yields CDR1 SGHRS and CDR2 YFSETQ. V was pared by 4 bases and J by 2 bases, with 10 bases between. This CDR3 is built from 14 residues. CDR3 coding DNA: TGCGCCAGCAGCAAGGACGGGGGCAATCAGCCCCAGCATTTT. Amino acid sequence: CASSKDGGNQPQHF.

The chain joins TRBV2 to TRBJ2-3; 9 bases agree with TRBD1. Germline V lookup: CDR1 SNHLY, CDR2 FYNNEI. Trimming cost V 4 bases and J 1 base; bases outside gene matches: 0. This CDR3 has 14 residues. Here the CDR3 reads CASSGDRGTDTQYF. CDR3 in DNA: TGTGCCAGCAGTGGGGACAGGGGCACAGATACGCAGTATTTT.

The chain recombines TRBV2 with TRBJ1-2; TRBD1 matches 8 bases. This CDR3 comprises 13 residues. J gave up 4 bases and V 5 bases, and 3 bases lay outside the gene matches. Germline loops: CDR1 SNHLY, CDR2 FYNNEI. CDR3 loop: CASSPDRGYGYTF. CDR3 DNA: TGTGCCAGCAGTCCCGACAGGGGCTATGGCTACACCTTC.

The DNA of the CDR3 is TGTGCCTGGAGAGGGATGGGCAGGTTCGCCGGGGAGCTGTTTTTT. Its protein is CAWRGMGRFAGELFF. This chain joins TRBV30 and TRBJ2-2; no firm D call. This CDR3 spans 15 amino acids. V lost 3 bases to trimming and J lost 6 bases, with 17 bases between them. Germline CDR1 is GTSNPN and CDR2 is SVGIG (reference sequence).

CDR3 loop: CASSDSGGAYNEQFF. The CDR3 region has the DNA TGTGCCAGCAGTGACTCCGGGGGGGCCTACAATGAGCAGTTCTTC. The chain employs TRBV6-4 and TRBJ2-1; TRBD2 matches 8 bases. The CDR3 consists of 15 residues. Germline values: CDR1 MRHNA, CDR2 SNTAGT. After removal of 0 bases from V and 2 bases from J, the junction contained 0 bases not matched to a gene.

CDR3 DNA sequence: TGTGCCAGCTCACCACCGACAGATACGCAGTATTTT. Its translation: CASSPPTDTQYF. The chain has TRBV18 and TRBJ2-3; D call uncertain. V dropped 0 bases and J dropped 3 bases, with 1 base sitting between them. Germline V lookup: CDR1 KGHSH, CDR2 LQKENI. The CDR3 length is 12 residues. Variable domain in full (rest from reference TRBV18 and TRBJ2-3): NAGVMQNPRHLVRRRGQEARLRCSPMKGHSHVYWYRQLPEEGLKFMVYLQKENIIDESGMPKERFSAEFPKEGPSILRIQQVVRGDSAAYFCASSPPTDTQYFGPGTRLTVL.

CDR3 nucleotides: TGTGCCAGCAGACCCGGGACAGGGGGCAATGAGCAGTTCTTC. As protein: CASRPGTGGNEQFF. The chain employs TRBV6-6 and TRBJ2-1; 11 bases align to TRBD1. Germline V gene lookup returns CDR1 MNHNY and CDR2 SVGAGI (reference sequence). The CDR3 is 14 amino acids. The ends lost 6 bases at V and 6 bases at J; junction bases unmatched: 4.

V gene TRBV4-1 combines with J gene TRBJ2-7; 11 positions match TRBD2. V lost 4 bases to trimming and J lost 4 bases; unmatched junction nucleotides: 9. Germline values: CDR1 MGHRA, CDR2 YSYEKL. The CDR3 sequence is 16 residues long. CDR3 DNA sequence: TGCGCCAGCAGCCCGGGACTAGCGGTCGGGGTTTACGAGCAGTACTTC. It yields the protein CASSPGLAVGVYEQYF.

This rearrangement joins TRBV11-2 to TRBJ2-1; D gene uncertain. The V end was cut by 2 bases, the J end by 1 base, with 9 bases between. Germline loops: CDR1 SGHAT, CDR2 FQNNGV. This CDR3 contains 15 residues. This chain's CDR3 is CASSLFRQSYNEQFF. The DNA for the CDR3 is TGTGCCAGCAGCTTATTTCGACAATCCTACAATGAGCAGTTCTTC.

The chain has TRBV10-3 and TRBJ2-1; the match to TRBD2 covers 12 bases. The germline V gene encodes CDR1 ENHRY and CDR2 SYGVKD. The CDR3 is 19 amino acids. V dropped 4 bases and J dropped 0; count of bases not matched to a gene: 10. The CDR3 is CAISVVTSGSGYSYNEQFF. In DNA, the CDR3 is TGTGCCATCAGTGTCGTGACTAGCGGGAGTGGGTACTCCTACAATGAGCAGTTCTTC.

This clone showed up just a few times. V gene TRBV4-1 combines with J gene TRBJ1-6; no clear D gene. The CDR3 is 12 amino acids. Trimming left V 1 base short and J 10 bases short, with 5 bases between. Germline V gene sequence: CDR1 MGHRA, CDR2 YSYEKL. The CDR3 is CASSQGGSPLHF. As DNA, the CDR3 is TGCGCCAGCAGCCAAGGGGGATCACCCCTCCACTTT.

This sequence joins TRBV5-5 and TRBJ1-1, with D tentatively TRBD1 (6 bases). Trimming shortened V by 1 base and J by 2 bases, and 9 bases separated the two germline ends. Germline V gene lookup returns CDR1 SGHKS and CDR2 YYEKEE (reference sequence). The CDR3 loop spans 14 amino acids. The CDR3 DNA reads TGTGCCAGCAGCTTGTCGGGGGGCAACACTGAAGCTTTCTTT. Translation gives CASSLSGGNTEAFF.